This TCR beta chain was identified during a study of CD8+CD57+ T cells in acquired aplastic anemia (dated by TCRdb to the late 2010s). For the study in its entirety: Extracted DNA from sorted CD4+ and CD8+ cells averaged around 3.3 ug, ranging from about 0.18 to 27.4 ug. An average of about 10 million reads for CD4+ cells and under 12 million reads for CD8+ cells was obtained from healthy donor samples.

In this sample, this clonotype turned up many times. Its target antigen remains unknown. The record has no base qualities; no much larger clone is one base away. What the study reported, not specific to this receptor: CD8+ Simpson's diversity did not differ significantly between patients and healthy controls (P=0.060). Although roughly 29 CD8+ CDR3 sequences were shared by patients and controls, these sequences appeared highly expressed in patients and within the immunodominant clones of patients.

Genomic DNA served as template for TCR beta VDJ combination and CDR3 sequence profiling. An Illumina HiSeq 2000 was used for TCR repertoire sequencing. The study's processing was this. TRBV/TRBJ rearrangement plots, CDR3 size and DJ length profiles, and Simpson's diversity index were used to assess repertoires. Whichever DNA sequence was most abundant in the deep sequencing data was defined as the immunodominant clone. CDR3 amino acid sequences were checked for sharing across subjects and were also compared against the VDJdb database and published repertoires. The public reads were quality trimmed at Q25 with fastp and then assembled into clones with MiXCR by TCRdb, keeping productive beta chains. Every entry covers one CDR3 protein and lists the most common genes and DNA from its rows. The V and J calls follow TCRdb's processing rather than the paper's. Within this sample are 150,000 to 200,000 distinct CDR3 sequences, with about 48% of them counted one time only. The biggest ten clones account for approximately 1.1% of the sample.

Trimming takes 6 bases off V and 0 bases off J; junction bases not matched to a gene: 11. The germline V gene encodes CDR1 DFQATT and CDR2 SNEGSKA (reference sequence). Reading from cysteine to phenylalanine, the CDR3 counts 15 amino acids. The sequence is cut down to CDR3 DNA, 45 bases in frame from base 1. In the study, sorted CD4+ and CD8+ blood T cells from patients with severe aplastic anemia and from healthy subjects underwent deep sequencing of TCR repertoires. Ficoll-Paque density gradient centrifugation was used to isolate peripheral blood mononuclear cells. Before DNA extraction, CD4+ and CD8+ T cells were sorted by FACS or by magnetic beads.

What was sequenced was sorted CD4+, CD8+, or CD8+CD57+ T cells (not recorded which) from PBMCs. The TCR comes from a human donor in good health. The rearrangement joined TRBV20-1 to TRBJ2-7; 7 bases in the middle match TRBD2. Read as DNA, the sequence is TGCAGTGCCACAGAGACTAGCTCGAGCTCCTACGAGCAGTACTTC. It codes for CSATETSSSSYEQYF.